This TCR beta chain was captured in a study of cytomegalovirus exposure and HLA in healthy donors. Regarding the study as a whole: Reported results showed that the classifier diagnosed cytomegalovirus status with high specificity and sensitivity. Serostatus for CMV was the only available immune exposure information. The authors enumerated roughly 180 TCR beta chains as linked to cytomegalovirus. Indistinguishability led to the exclusion of some V segments, TRBV6-2 and TRBV6-3 included.

Both 60 Vbeta primers and 13 Jbeta primers went into the PCR. Sequencing used immunoSEQ multiplex PCR; TCRdb keeps in-frame clones, though not all of them. The sample includes some 130,000 clones, 70% to 85% of them seen just once. A word on this clone: Its cognate antigen is unknown.

The CDR3 contains 16 residues. Per the germline V gene, CDR1 is LNHDA and CDR2 is SQIVND (reference sequence). V lost 0 bases to trimming and J lost 5 bases, with 14 bases between them. The material sequenced was PBMCs. This receptor was identified in a boy between 5 and 17 years old in good health and CMV-seronegative. V usage is TRBV19 and J usage is TRBJ2-1, with D perhaps TRBD2 (5 bases). The CDR3 DNA follows: TGTGCCAGTAGTATAGATCTAAGGACTGGGGACAATGAGCAGTTCTTC. Protein: CASSIDLRTGDNEQFF.